The T cell receptor beta chain under discussion was sequenced for a study of graft-versus-host responses after intestinal transplantation. Measured with immunoSEQ multiplex PCR; TCRdb has only the in-frame clones, and not every one. The data contain over 15,000 clones, approximately 90% of them singletons. This clone was seen a single time. This CDR3 contains 15 residues. V shed 5 bases and J 11 bases; nucleotides not matched to a gene: 13. Germline CDR1 MNHEY, CDR2 SVGAGI. The rearrangement links TRBV6-5 to TRBJ1-5; TRBD1 agrees at 9 bases. This TCR came from a human patient who received an intestinal transplant, so some T cells may come from the graft donor. The sample consisted of PBMCs, taken 350 to 400 days after transplant. CDR3 in DNA: TGTGCCAGCAGTCCTCGACAGGGGGGATCACTGGCCCAGCATTTT. It encodes CASSPRQGGSLAQHF.